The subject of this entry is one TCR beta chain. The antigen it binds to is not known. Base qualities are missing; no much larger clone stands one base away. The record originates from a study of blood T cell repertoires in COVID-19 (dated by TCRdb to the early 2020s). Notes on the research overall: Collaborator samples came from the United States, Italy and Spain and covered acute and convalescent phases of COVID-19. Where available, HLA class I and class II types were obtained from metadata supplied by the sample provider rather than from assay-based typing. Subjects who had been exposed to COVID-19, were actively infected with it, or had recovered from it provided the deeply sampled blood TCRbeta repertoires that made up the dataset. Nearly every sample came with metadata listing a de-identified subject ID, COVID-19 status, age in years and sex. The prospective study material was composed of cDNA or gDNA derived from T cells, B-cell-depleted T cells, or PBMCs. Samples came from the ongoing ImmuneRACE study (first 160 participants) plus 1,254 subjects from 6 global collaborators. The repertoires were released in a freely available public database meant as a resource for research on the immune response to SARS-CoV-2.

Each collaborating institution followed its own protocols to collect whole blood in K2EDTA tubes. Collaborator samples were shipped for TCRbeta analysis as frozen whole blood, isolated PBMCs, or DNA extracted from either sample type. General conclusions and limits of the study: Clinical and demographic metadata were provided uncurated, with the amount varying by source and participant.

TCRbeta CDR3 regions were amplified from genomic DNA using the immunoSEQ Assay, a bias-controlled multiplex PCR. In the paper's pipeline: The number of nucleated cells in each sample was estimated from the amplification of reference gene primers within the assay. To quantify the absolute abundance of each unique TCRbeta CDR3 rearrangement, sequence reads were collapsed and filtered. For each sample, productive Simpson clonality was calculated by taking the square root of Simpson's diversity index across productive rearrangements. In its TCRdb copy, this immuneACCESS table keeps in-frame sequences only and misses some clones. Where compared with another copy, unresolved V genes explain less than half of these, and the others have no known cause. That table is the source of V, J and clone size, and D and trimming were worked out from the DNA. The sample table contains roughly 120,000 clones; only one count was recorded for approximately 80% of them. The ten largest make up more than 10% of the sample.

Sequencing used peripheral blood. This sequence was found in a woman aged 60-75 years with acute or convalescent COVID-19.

The encoded CDR3 is CASSEVNRGNYGYTF. The sequence in DNA is TGTGCCAGCAGTGAAGTGAACAGGGGTAACTATGGCTACACCTTC. The sequence is built from TRBV2 and TRBJ1-2; 7 bases in between match TRBD1. The CDR3 runs 15 amino acids, cysteine and phenylalanine included. The entry retains the CDR3 DNA only, 45 bases that are in frame from base 1. Compared with germline, V lacks 1 base and J lacks 1 base; bases without a gene match: 3. According to the germline V gene, CDR1 reads SNHLY and CDR2 reads FYNNEI.